This T cell receptor (beta chain) was sequenced in a study of blood T cell repertoires in COVID-19. Whole-study context: In each case, the material was cDNA or gDNA derived from T cells, B-cell-depleted T cells, or PBMCs.

The CDR3 is 15 residues long. Trimming at V came to 8 bases and at J to 3 bases, leaving 8 bases not matched to a gene. Germline values: CDR1 MNHEY, CDR2 SVGAGI. Enrolment of Seattle patients took place during active infection, and they were followed longitudinally. Original methodology: Estimates of nucleated cell counts were drawn from the amplification of reference gene primers. Sequencing was performed with immunoSEQ multiplex PCR; in TCRdb, only in-frame clones are kept and a portion is missing. V and J calls and clone size are as listed in that table; D and trimming were resolved from the DNA. The sample shows about 210,000 clones, roughly 84% of them seen only once.

This sequence joins TRBV6-5 and TRBJ2-5; 11 bases match TRBD2. Sequencing was carried out using peripheral blood. The clonotype originates from a woman older than 75 with COVID-19, enrolled during active disease. The CDR3 nucleotides read TGTGCCAGCCTGAAGGGACTAGCGGAAAAAGAGACCCAGTACTTC. Translating gives CASLKGLAEKETQYF.